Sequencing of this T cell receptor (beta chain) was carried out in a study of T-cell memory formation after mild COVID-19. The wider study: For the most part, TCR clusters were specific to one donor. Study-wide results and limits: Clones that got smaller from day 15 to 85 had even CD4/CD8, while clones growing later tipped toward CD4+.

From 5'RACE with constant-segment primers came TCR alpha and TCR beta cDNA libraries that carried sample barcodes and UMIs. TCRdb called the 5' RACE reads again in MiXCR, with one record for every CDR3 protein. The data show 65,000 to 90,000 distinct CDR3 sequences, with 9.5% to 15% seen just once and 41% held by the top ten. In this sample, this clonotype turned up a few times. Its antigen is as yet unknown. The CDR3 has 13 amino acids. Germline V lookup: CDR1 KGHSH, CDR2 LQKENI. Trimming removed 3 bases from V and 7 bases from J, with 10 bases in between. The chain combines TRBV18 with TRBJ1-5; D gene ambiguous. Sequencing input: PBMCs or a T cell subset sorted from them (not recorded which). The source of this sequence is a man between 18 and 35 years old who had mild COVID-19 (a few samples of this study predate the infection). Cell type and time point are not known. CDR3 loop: CASSPPGTQPQHF. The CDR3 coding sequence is TGTGCCAGCTCACCGCCGGGTACCCAGCCCCAGCATTTT.